The present TCR beta chain was sequenced within a study of T cell repertoires in cytomegalovirus infection. This clonotype has ten or more counts. As yet, its antigen is unknown. MiXCR, run by TCRdb on the reads, gives a single entry per CDR3 protein. The table shows over 45,000 distinct CDR3 sequences, with about 18% occurring only once. The V gene's germline CDR1 is MDHEN and CDR2 SYDVKM. This CDR3 is built from 16 residues. V shed 3 bases, J shed 8 bases, and the junction held 9 bases outside the gene matches. The sequenced sample was CD8+ T cells from cultured PBMCs, obtained from culture after CMV antigen stimulation. The TCR was taken from a human donor in good health (CMV status not recorded). Some clones in this sample may be carry-over from other donors' samples. V usage is TRBV28 and J usage is TRBJ1-4; 10 bases are a match to TRBD1. CDR3 loop: CASSFPGTGVGEKLFF. The CDR3 DNA reads TGTGCCAGCAGTTTCCCCGGGACAGGGGTGGGAGAAAAACTGTTTTTT.